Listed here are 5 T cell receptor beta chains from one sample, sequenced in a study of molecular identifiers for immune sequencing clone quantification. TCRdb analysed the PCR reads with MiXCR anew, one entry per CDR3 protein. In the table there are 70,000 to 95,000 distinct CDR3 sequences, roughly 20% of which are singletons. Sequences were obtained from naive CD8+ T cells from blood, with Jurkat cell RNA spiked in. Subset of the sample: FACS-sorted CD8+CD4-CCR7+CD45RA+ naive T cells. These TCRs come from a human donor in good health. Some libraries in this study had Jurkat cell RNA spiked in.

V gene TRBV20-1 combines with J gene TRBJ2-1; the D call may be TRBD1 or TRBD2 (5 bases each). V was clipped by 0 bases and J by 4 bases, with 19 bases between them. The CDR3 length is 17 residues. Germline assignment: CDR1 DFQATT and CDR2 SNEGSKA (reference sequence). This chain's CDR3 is CSARDLYRLGPYNEQFF. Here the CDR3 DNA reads TGCAGTGCTAGAGATCTGTATCGTTTGGGACCTTACAATGAGCAGTTCTTC.

The CDR3 here is CASSPWTAAYEQYF. The CDR3 DNA is TGTGCCAGCAGTCCCTGGACGGCAGCCTACGAGCAGTACTTC. The chain joins TRBV27 to TRBJ2-7; D gene uncertain. CDR1 and CDR2 (germline): MNHEY, SMNVEV (reference sequence). The CDR3 sequence is 14 residues long. V lost 5 bases and J 2 bases, leaving 13 bases between the germline ends.

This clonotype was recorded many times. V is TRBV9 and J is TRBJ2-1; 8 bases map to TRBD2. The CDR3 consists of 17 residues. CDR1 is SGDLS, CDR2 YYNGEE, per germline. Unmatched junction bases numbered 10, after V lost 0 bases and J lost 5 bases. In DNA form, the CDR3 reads TGTGCCAGCAGCGTAGAGAATAGCGGGGTTTCCCACAATGAGCAGTTCTTC. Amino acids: CASSVENSGVSHNEQFF.

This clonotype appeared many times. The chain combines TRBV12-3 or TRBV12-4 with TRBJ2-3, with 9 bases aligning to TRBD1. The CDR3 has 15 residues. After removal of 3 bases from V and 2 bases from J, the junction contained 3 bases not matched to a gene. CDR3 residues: CASSFTGGPTDTQYF. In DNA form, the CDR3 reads TGTGCCAGCAGTTTTACAGGGGGCCCCACAGATACGCAGTATTTT.

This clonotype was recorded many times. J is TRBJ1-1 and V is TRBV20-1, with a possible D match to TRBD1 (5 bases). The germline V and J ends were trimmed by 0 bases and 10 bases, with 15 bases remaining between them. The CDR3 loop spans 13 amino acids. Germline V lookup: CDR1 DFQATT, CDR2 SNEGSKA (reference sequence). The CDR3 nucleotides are TGCAGTGCTAGAGATTACGACAGCTCCAGAGCTTTCTTT. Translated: CSARDYDSSRAFF.